These T cell receptor beta chains were read from a single sample in a study of blood T cell repertoires in COVID-19. Using immunoSEQ multiplex PCR, the repertoire was profiled, and TCRdb retains in-frame clones only, with some absent. The sample has 95,000 to 150,000 clones; 86% are singletons. The sequenced material came from peripheral blood. The source is a man aged 35 to 55 with acute or convalescent COVID-19. Both conserved end residues are part of each CDR3. A D gene is named only where the DNA matches it firmly. Size tells how often a clone was seen (once, few, many) or the class of an expanded clone, and some rows leave it out.

TRBV7-2,.,.,14,TRBJ2-7,TGTGCCAGCAGTAAGAAGAGCTTCTCCTACGAGCAGTACTTC,CASSKKSFSYEQYF
TRBV5-1,TRBD1,.,14,TRBJ1-1,TGCGCCAGCAGCGCTAGTACAGGGGGTGACCAAGCTTTCTTT,CASSASTGGDQAFF
TRBV2,.,.,15,TRBJ1-3,TGTGCCAGCAGTGCCAGACAGTCGATAGGAAACACCATATATTTT,CASSARQSIGNTIYF
TRBV7-2,TRBD1,few,13,TRBJ1-2,TGTGCCAGCAGCCCCCGGGACAGGGGTGGCTACACCTTC,CASSPRDRGGYTF
TRBV5-8,.,.,13,TRBJ2-3,TGTGCCAGCAGCTGGAGACGGACAGATACGCAGTATTTT,CASSWRRTDTQYF
TRBV5-1,TRBD2,once,18,TRBJ2-7,TGCGCCAGCAGCTTTCTCGGGAATACAGGACTAGACGCCTACGAGCAGTACTTC,CASSFLGNTGLDAYEQYF
TRBV3-1/TRBV3-2,TRBD2,.,19,TRBJ2-3,TGTGCCAGCAGCCAAGAATCTCGGGTAGCGGGCACCTGCACAGATACGCAGTATTTT,CASSQESRVAGTCTDTQYF
TRBV9,.,once,14,TRBJ2-1,TGTGCCAGCAGCCCTATAACGTCCCGCAATGAGCAGTTCTTC,CASSPITSRNEQFF
TRBV19,.,.,16,TRBJ1-5,TGTGCCAGTAACCTTTCGAGGGGGTCTAATTGGCAGCCCCAGCATTTT,CASNLSRGSNWQPQHF
TRBV7-6,TRBD2,.,13,TRBJ2-1,TGTGCCAGCGGACTAGATTCCTACAATGAGCAGTTCTTC,CASGLDSYNEQFF
TRBV27,.,.,14,TRBJ1-1,TGTGCCAGCAGCAGCCTAGGTCGGCGGGGTGAAGCTTTCTTT,CASSSLGRRGEAFF
TRBV19,.,.,16,TRBJ2-2,TGTGCCAGTAGTATTGAAGTGAGATCTGGCACCGGGGAGCTGTTTTTT,CASSIEVRSGTGELFF
TRBV3-1/TRBV3-2,.,.,15,TRBJ1-3,TGTGCCAGCAGCCGAAGCGAGAGCTCTGGAAACACCATATATTTT,CASSRSESSGNTIYF
TRBV5-4,TRBD2,.,15,TRBJ2-3,TGTGCCAGCAGCTCGGGGGGTTTTAACACAGATACGCAGTATTTT,CASSSGGFNTDTQYF
TRBV6-5,.,.,14,TRBJ1-2,TGTGCCAGCGGCTTGGAAAGGGGGTCGTATGGCTACACCTTC,CASGLERGSYGYTF
TRBV7-2,.,.,15,TRBJ2-1,TGTGCCAGCAGCTTACGGGGTACTCTCGGCAATGAGCAGTTCTTC,CASSLRGTLGNEQFF
TRBV30,TRBD1,.,14,TRBJ1-2,TGTGCCTGGACCACGTCAGGGGGATACTATGGCTACACCTTC,CAWTTSGGYYGYTF
TRBV6-2/TRBV6-3,.,.,14,TRBJ2-3,TGTGCCAGCAGTTACTCGCAACAAGGCGGTACGCAGTATTTT,CASSYSQQGGTQYF
TRBV20-1,TRBD2,.,17,TRBJ2-1,TGCAGTGCTAGTGTAGCGGGAGGGCCCGGTTTGTTATATGAGCAGTTCTTC,CSASVAGGPGLLYEQFF
TRBV7-9,TRBD2,.,16,TRBJ2-1,TGTGCCAGCAGCCTCTACGCGGGAGCTCAGGGCAATGAGCAGTTCTTC,CASSLYAGAQGNEQFF
TRBV10-3,.,.,13,TRBJ1-1,TGTGCCATCAGGCGGGACCTAAACACTGAAGCTTTCTTT,CAIRRDLNTEAFF
TRBV9,.,.,13,TRBJ1-4,TGTGCCAGCAGCACAACGGGGTCTGAAAAACTGTTTTTT,CASSTTGSEKLFF
TRBV5-1,TRBD1,.,13,TRBJ1-2,TGCGCCAGCAGCTTGGATCTACAGGGGAGCTACACCTTC,CASSLDLQGSYTF
TRBV5-8,.,.,13,TRBJ1-4,TGTGCCAGCACCCTCATCCGGGGTGAAAAACTGTTTTTT,CASTLIRGEKLFF
TRBV27,.,.,17,TRBJ1-5,TGTGCCAGCAGTTTCACGGGGGACGGAGGATTCAATCAGCCCCAGCATTTT,CASSFTGDGGFNQPQHF
TRBV6-5,TRBD1,.,12,TRBJ1-2,TGTGCCAGCAGTACAGGGGACTATGGCTACACCTTC,CASSTGDYGYTF
TRBV12-2,.,once,16,TRBJ1-6,TGTGCAAGTCGCTTAGCGGGACAGATGTGTAATTCACCCCTCCACTTT,CASRLAGQMCNSPLHF
TRBV24-1,TRBD1,.,13,TRBJ1-2,TGTGCCACCAGTGATTTAGGGGGCTCGGGCTACACCTTC,CATSDLGGSGYTF
TRBV7-7,.,.,15,TRBJ2-2,TGTGCTAGCAGCTTAGCGGCACAGGGCAGCGGGGAGCTGTTTTTT,CASSLAAQGSGELFF
TRBV7-9,TRBD1,.,12,TRBJ1-1,TGTGCCAGCAGATCCGGGACAGCAAAAGCTTTCTTT,CASRSGTAKAFF
TRBV24-1,.,.,13,TRBJ2-5,TGTGCCACCAGTGACAGCGGACAAGAGACCCAGTACTTC,CATSDSGQETQYF
TRBV6-6,.,.,16,TRBJ1-3,TGTGCCAGCAGTCTTGGGGGGGGGACGAGTGGAAACACCATATATTTT,CASSLGGGTSGNTIYF
TRBV12-3/TRBV12-4,.,many,13,TRBJ1-1,TGTGCCAGCAGACAATCAGGGAAAACTGAAGCTTTCTTT,CASRQSGKTEAFF